The 4 T cell receptor beta chains reported below all come from one sample, sequenced in a study of T cell clonality in common variable immunodeficiency. General study points: In common variable immunodeficiency, TCR beta chains reportedly carried fewer deletions and N-nucleotide insertions.

The repertoire was sequenced with immunoSEQ multiplex PCR; TCRdb's copy has only in-frame clones and lacks some. This set yields 25,000 to 30,000 clones and no singletons; the top ten hold 29%. Their cognate antigens are unknown. The sample comprised peripheral blood mononuclear cells. The source is a human donor with common variable immunodeficiency.

A few counts support this clone. The observed sequence ends 3 residues before the CDR3 terminus, with the missing tail filled in from the germline J gene. This chain links TRBV19 with TRBJ1-2, with a possible D match to TRBD1 (5 bases). CDR1 is LNHDA, CDR2 SQIVND, per germline (reference sequence). This CDR3 is 17 amino acids long. The CDR3 loop reads CASSIDHGGTFRRGYTF. The DNA read from the CDR3 is TGTGCCAGTAGTATAGATCATGGGGGGACTTTCAGGCGCGGC.

This clone was seen at least ten times. The sequenced fragment ends 3 residues before the CDR3 boundary, so the rest is inferred from the germline J gene. The rearrangement uses TRBV5-1 and TRBJ2-4, with D possibly being TRBD2 (6 bases). This CDR3 region has 12 residues. The germline CDR1 and CDR2 sequences are SGHRS and YFSETQ. The DNA read from the CDR3 is TGCGCCAGCAGCCGGGACTTACGGCCT. It yields the protein CASSRDLRP. The full CDR3 protein is CASSRDLRPQYF.

This clone was recorded a few times. Coverage ceases 3 residues before the CDR3 finishes, and the germline J gene fills in the end. The rearrangement uses TRBV7-2 and TRBJ2-7; 8 bases agree with TRBD1. Germline trimming cut 5 bases from V and 5 bases from J; bases unmatched to any gene: 8. The CDR3 contains 14 residues. CDR1 and CDR2 from the germline V gene are SGHTA and FQGNSA. Here the CDR3 reads CASSLATGVDEQYF. The CDR3 DNA, read in part, is TGTGCCAGCAGCCTTGCGACAGGGGTAGACGAG. Based on the CDR3 plus reference TRBV7-2 and TRBJ2-7, the full variable domain is GAGVSQSPSNKVTEKGKDVELRCDPISGHTALYWYRQSLGQGLEFLIYFQGNSAPDKSGLPSDRFSAERTGGSVSTLTIQRTQQEDSAVYLCASSLATGVDEQYFGPGTRLTVT.

This clone has just a few counts. The sequenced fragment ends 3 residues before the CDR3 boundary, so the rest is inferred from the germline J gene. V and J are TRBV19 and TRBJ1-5, with a tentative D call TRBD1 (6 bases). Trimming removed 3 bases from V and 5 bases from J, with 11 bases in between. Germline V gene lookup returns CDR1 LNHDA and CDR2 SQIVND (reference sequence). CDR3 length: 14 residues. The CDR3 region is CASSISPGDQPQHF. CDR3 DNA, as far as it was read: TGTGCCAGTAGTATTTCTCCAGGGGATCAGCCC. Based on the CDR3 plus reference TRBV19 and TRBJ1-5, the full variable domain is DGGITQSPKYLFRKEGQNVTLSCEQNLNHDAMYWYRQDPGQGLRLIYYSQIVNDFQKGDIAEGYSVSREKKESFPLTVTSAQKNPTAFYLCASSISPGDQPQHFGDGTRLSIL.